This TCR beta chain was identified during a study of blood T cell repertoires in COVID-19. The repertoire was sequenced with immunoSEQ multiplex PCR; TCRdb's copy has only in-frame clones and lacks some. The table has around 160,000 clones, roughly 84% seen once; the top ten hold 5% to 7%. CDR3 length: 15 residues. Germline CDR1 LNHDA, CDR2 SQIVND (reference sequence). Losses at the gene ends were 3 bases for V and 2 bases for J; bases not matched to a gene: 5. The TCR originated in a woman between 45 and 60 years old who had been exposed to COVID-19. V is TRBV19 and J is TRBJ2-5, with TRBD2 matching over 8 bases. Sequenced input: PBMCs or T cells enriched from blood (not recorded which). CDR3 DNA: TGTGCCAGTAGTATCCGGGGACTAGGTCAAGAGACCCAGTACTTC. It codes for CASSIRGLGQETQYF.